This T cell receptor (beta chain) emerged from a study of blood T cell repertoires in COVID-19 (TCRdb year 2020). About the investigation overall: Collaborator samples came from the United States, Italy and Spain and covered acute and convalescent phases of COVID-19. The material from the prospective study consisted of cDNA or gDNA derived from T cells, B-cell-depleted T cells, or PBMCs. The dataset comprised deeply sampled blood TCRbeta repertoires from subjects exposed to, actively infected with, or recovered from COVID-19. A freely available public database, intended as a resource for researchers studying the immune response to SARS-CoV-2, is where the repertoires were released. The samples were drawn from the first 160 participants of the ongoing ImmuneRACE study and from 950 to 1,500 subjects provided by 6 global collaborators. A de-identified subject ID, COVID-19 status, age in years and sex were almost always included in the sample metadata. Where available, HLA class I and class II types were obtained from metadata supplied by the sample provider rather than from assay-based typing.

TCRbeta CDR3 regions were amplified from genomic DNA by means of the immunoSEQ Assay, a bias-controlled multiplex PCR. Regarding the original processing steps: The number of nucleated cells in each sample was estimated by amplification of reference gene primers within the assay. To quantify the absolute abundance of each unique TCRbeta CDR3 rearrangement, sequence reads were collapsed and filtered. Productive Simpson clonality was computed per sample as the square root of Simpson's diversity index over productive rearrangements. In its TCRdb copy, this immuneACCESS table keeps in-frame sequences only and misses some clones. Where compared with another copy, unresolved V genes explain less than half of these, and the others have no known cause. Clonal size and the V and J genes are those of that table, whereas D and trimming came from the DNA. A total of 87,000 or so clones appear in this sample, about four fifths of them only once. In total, the top ten clones hold 2% to 2.5% of the sample.

What the research found in general, with its limitations: Clinical and demographic metadata were provided uncurated, with the amount varying by source and participant.

The collaborating institutions used their own protocols to collect whole blood in K2EDTA tubes. Collaborator samples were shipped for TCRbeta analysis as frozen whole blood, isolated PBMCs, or DNA extracted from either sample type. Via the germline V gene (reference sequence), CDR1 is MNHEY and CDR2 SMNVEV. Deletion took 5 bases off V and 5 bases off J, with a span of 12 bases between the germline ends. Including cysteine and phenylalanine, the CDR3 has 13 amino acids. The only DNA kept is the CDR3, 39 bases in frame from the first base. This clone came up once. The specificity of this receptor is unknown. Base qualities are not at hand, and no much larger clone is one base apart.

This receptor was obtained from a woman aged 70-85 years with acute or convalescent COVID-19. The material sequenced was peripheral blood. The rearrangement joined TRBV27 to TRBJ1-2; TRBD1 might be the D gene, on 6 matching bases. This receptor carries the CDR3 CASSREGGYGYTF. The DNA reads TGTGCCAGCAGTAGGGAGGGGGGATATGGCTACACCTTC.